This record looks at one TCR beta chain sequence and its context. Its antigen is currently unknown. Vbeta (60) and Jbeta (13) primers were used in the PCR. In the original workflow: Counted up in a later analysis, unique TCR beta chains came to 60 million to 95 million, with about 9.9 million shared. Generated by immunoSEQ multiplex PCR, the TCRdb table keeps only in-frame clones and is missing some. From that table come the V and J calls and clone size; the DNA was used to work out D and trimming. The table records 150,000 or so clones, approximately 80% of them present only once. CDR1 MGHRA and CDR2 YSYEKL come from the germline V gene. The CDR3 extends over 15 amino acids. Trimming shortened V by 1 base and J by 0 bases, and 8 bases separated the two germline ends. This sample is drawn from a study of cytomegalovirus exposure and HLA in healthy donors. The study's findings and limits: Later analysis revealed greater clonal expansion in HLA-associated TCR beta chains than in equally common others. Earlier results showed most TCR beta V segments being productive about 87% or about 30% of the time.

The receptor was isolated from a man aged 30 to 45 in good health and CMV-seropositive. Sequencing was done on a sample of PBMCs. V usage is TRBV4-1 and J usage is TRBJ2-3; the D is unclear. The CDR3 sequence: CASSQVQPSTDTQYF. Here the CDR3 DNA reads TGCGCCAGCAGCCAAGTACAGCCTAGCACAGATACGCAGTATTTT.